Here is one T cell receptor (beta chain) with its context. Its antigen is unknown. No qualities accompany the bases; no much larger clone lies one base away. These data belong to a study of blood T cells in healthy people across ages (dated by TCRdb to the mid-2010s). In the study overall: In model experiments, template switching captured about one uniquely barcoded TCR beta cDNA molecule for every two T cells. The study measured age-related changes in TCR beta repertoire diversity using deep sequencing normalized with unique cDNA molecular identifiers. Donors were grouped into four age groups: young (average approximately 16 years), middle-aged (39), aged (approximately 58) and long-lived (approximately 81). The study analyzed two additional independent replicas of 1 million unique cDNA reads from the same blood draw for two donors, one aged 18 to 29 and one aged 80 or older.

The full study reports these points: Estimates of total diversity based on one million sequenced T cells were regarded as lower bounds and as underestimates. Because the CMV infection status of the donors was unknown, age-related changes in expanded clonotypes may potentially have been confounded. There was a strong correlation between observed TCR beta diversity and the percentage of naive T cells measured by flow cytometry. As age increased, observed TCR beta diversity per million T cells dropped in a roughly linear way, and a significant reduction was already evident by age 40. Because profiling used bulk unsorted PBMCs, naive and antigen-experienced compartments could not be compared conclusively. Compared with the aged group, the long-lived group had more naive CD4+ T cells, fewer expanded clones and increased TCR diversity, suggesting age selection.

The protocol used for the library was 5' RACE. Sequenced using an Illumina HiSeq 2500. A second 7 to 11 cycle PCR used a sample-barcoded 5' primer and a J-beta primer mix. A unique molecular identifier was introduced onto each TCR beta cDNA molecule by a template-switch 5' adaptor carrying 12 random nucleotides. Each sample yielded at least 2.5 million CDR3-containing paired-end reads. First-strand cDNA synthesis was performed from all RNA using the Mint cDNA synthesis kit, with priming by a TRBC-specific oligonucleotide. Following uracil-DNA glycosylase treatment, a first 18-cycle PCR with universal primers M1SS and BC2_uni_R was performed on all cDNA. Turning to the authors' computational methods: Each sample was normalized by randomly selecting 1 million high-quality reads, each carrying a distinct molecular identifier. Reads with shared molecular identifiers were discarded instead of being binned into consensus sequences. MiTCR, with a Q25 quality threshold and the strictest error-elimination algorithm, was used for CDR3 identification, clonotype clustering and error correction. A nonparametric unseen species model with Euler transformation was used to estimate lower-bound total TCR beta diversity. TCRdb reran the public reads through fastp at Q25 and MiXCR, keeping productive beta chains. Each entry is one CDR3 protein sequence, shown with its most common DNA and genes. The V and J calls here are based on TCRdb, not the publication. The sample table lists around 1,000,000 distinct CDR3 sequences, roughly 24% of them with a count of one. Together, the top ten hold approximately 0.79% of the sample.

The CDR3 contains 17 residues, cysteine and phenylalanine counted. Only the CDR3 portion is preserved as DNA: 51 bases, with reading frame beginning at the first base. Unmatched junction bases come to 10, with V trimmed by 4 bases and J by 0 bases. The CDR1 and CDR2 encoded by the germline V gene are SGHDT and YYEEEE. The roughly 39 donors, aged roughly 6 to 90 years, were systemically healthy Caucasian individuals from Russia. Around 9.8 milliliters of peripheral blood were collected from each donor into EDTA-treated Vacutainer tubes. PBMCs were isolated by Ficoll-Paque density-gradient centrifugation, with at least 6.5 million obtained per sample. Trizol reagent was used to extract total RNA from PBMCs, with at least 5.5 micrograms per sample. Naive CD45RAhigh/CD27high T cell percentages were measured by flow cytometry on a PBMC aliquot from every donor. This sample was shared with a second study, whose subject was T cells of mothers and their children. That second report states: Nine systemically healthy Caucasian individuals served as donors, namely three mothers together with their six children. cDNA synthesis used all of the extracted RNA, with about 1.5 ug of RNA in each 15 ul reaction. In the second PCR, sample barcodes and 2-4 random nucleotides were introduced via the M1S primer. Over 9.5 million TCR beta CDR3 reads were obtained for each mother, and 2.5 million to 3.5 million reads were obtained for each child. Thymic selection similarly shapes TCR recombination output in related and unrelated pairs, with minor effect from inherited differences. Normalized repertoire overlap was always found to be slightly, but never significantly, higher in related mother-child pairs than in unrelated mother-child pairs. With a sensitivity of about 100 clones per million clonotypes, no persistent microchimeric T cell clones were detected. To look for features that set related mother-child pairs apart from unrelated individuals, the researchers ran deep NGS to compare the TCR beta repertoires of mothers and children. The mean age was roughly 40 +/- 4 years for the mothers and approximately 11 +/- 4 years for the children. After adapter ligation with NEBNext reagents, the libraries were sequenced on Illumina HiSeq 2000 with 100+100 nt paired-end reads. To prevent cross-contamination, the mother and child libraries were prepared one month apart and sequenced in separate runs. Between about 500,000 and 2,100,000 distinct TCR beta clonotypes were identified per donor. Naive TCR beta clonotypes were estimated from low-frequency clonotypes matched to each donor's FACS-determined naive share, without sorting.

Sequencing was carried out using blood. This sequence uses TRBV5-6 and TRBJ2-1, and TRBD2 matches 7 of the central bases. The sequence was obtained from a girl aged 2-10 years in good health. The CDR3 in this case is CASSRTSARSSYNEQFF. The base sequence is TGTGCCAGCAGCCGAACTAGCGCCCGGAGCTCCTACAATGAGCAGTTCTTC.